The 13 T cell receptor beta chains presented below share a single source sample, sequenced in a study of blood T cell repertoires in COVID-19. Here immunoSEQ multiplex PCR was the method, and the copy in TCRdb shows in-frame clones only, minus some. The data contain about 220,000 clones, approximately 85% of them singletons. Source material: peripheral blood. The origin of the receptors is a woman between 70 and 85 years old with COVID-19, enrolled during active disease.

This clone was detected only a few times. The rearrangement uses TRBV14 and TRBJ2-5, with 7 bases lining up with TRBD2. CDR1 and CDR2 from the germline V gene are SGHDN and FVKESK. With 3 bases clipped from V and 4 bases from J, the junction kept 5 bases outside the gene matches. The CDR3 is made up of 14 amino acids. CDR3 residues: CASSHPGGGETQYF. For the CDR3, the DNA is TGTGCCAGCAGCCACCCTGGCGGGGGAGAGACCCAGTACTTC.

In DNA, the CDR3 is TGTGCCAGCTCACCCGGGGGAACAATGTACAATGAGCAGTTCTTC. This encodes CASSPGGTMYNEQFF. V is TRBV18 and J is TRBJ2-1; tentatively, D is TRBD2 (6 bases). CDR3 size: 15 residues. Trimming left V 3 bases short and J 4 bases short, with 13 bases between. Germline V lookup: CDR1 KGHSH, CDR2 LQKENI.

This sequence joins TRBV7-2 and TRBJ2-3; the D is unclear. The CDR3 sequence is 15 residues long. Germline CDR1 and CDR2: SGHTA and FQGNSA. V lost 2 bases to trimming and J lost 2 bases, with 11 bases between them. In DNA, the CDR3 is TGTGCCAGCAGCTTACTGTCCCCCCCCACAGATACGCAGTATTTT. It yields the protein CASSLLSPPTDTQYF.

Concerning this clone itself: This sample includes further DNA sequences coding for the same CDR3. The chain uses TRBV6-4 and TRBJ2-5; TRBD2 matches at 12 bases. V trimming: 6 bases; J trimming: 5 bases; junction bases outside the gene matches: 1. This CDR3 region has 13 residues. Germline V lookup: CDR1 MRHNA, CDR2 SNTAGT. The CDR3 region is CASSGLAGETQYF. Written as DNA, the CDR3 is TGTGCCAGCAGCGGACTAGCGGGGGAGACCCAGTACTTC.

This chain connects TRBV3-1 (or the pseudogene TRBV3-2) to TRBJ1-1, with D tentatively TRBD1 (5 bases). Germline CDR1 LGHDT, CDR2 YNNKEL (reference sequence). The CDR3 extends over 16 amino acids. V was clipped by 0 bases and J by 1 base, with 12 bases between them. The CDR3 sequence is CASSQDLVRANTEAFF. Here the CDR3 DNA reads TGTGCCAGCAGCCAAGATTTGGTCAGGGCGAACACTGAAGCTTTCTTT.

The chain uses TRBV7-2 and TRBJ1-2; TRBD1 might be the D (6 bases). Between the trimmed V and J ends, which lost 4 bases and 4 bases, there was a span of 19 bases. The CDR3 has 16 residues. Germline CDR1 is SGHTA and CDR2 is FQGNSA. Here the CDR3 DNA reads TGTGCCAGCAGCTCCCGACAGGCCCCCGTTCCCTATGGCTACACCTTC. It specifies CASSSRQAPVPYGYTF.

The chain recombines TRBV7-9 with TRBJ2-3; perhaps TRBD2 as D (6 bases). Trimming removed 3 bases from V and 6 bases from J, with 13 bases in between. In germline, CDR1 is SEHNR, CDR2 FQNEAQ (reference sequence). CDR3 size: 14 residues. CDR3 DNA sequence: TGTGCCAGCAGCTTGGGACTCCCTTCGGATACGCAGTATTTT. It specifies CASSLGLPSDTQYF.

The chain combines TRBV7-8 with TRBJ2-5; 10 bases line up with TRBD2. The CDR3 is made up of 15 amino acids. Germline CDR1 reads SGHVS; CDR2 reads FQNEAQ. The V segment lost 5 bases and the J segment 5 bases; nucleotides outside the gene matches: 8. In nucleotides, the CDR3 is TGTGCCAGCAGCCTGACACCGACTAGCGGGGAGACCCAGTACTTC. It is translated as CASSLTPTSGETQYF.

This sequence joins TRBV6-1 and TRBJ2-1; possible D gene TRBD2, 6 bases. The CDR3 totals 16 residues. The germline V and J ends were trimmed by 3 bases and 3 bases, with 15 bases remaining between them. CDR1 MNHNS and CDR2 SASEGT come from the germline V gene. CDR3 amino acids: CASSDRGGVDYNEQFF. The CDR3 DNA sequence: TGTGCCAGCAGTGACCGGGGCGGGGTGGACTACAATGAGCAGTTCTTC.

The chain combines TRBV3-1 (or the pseudogene TRBV3-2) with TRBJ2-7; 11 bases agree with TRBD2. This CDR3 has 15 residues. The J segment lost 4 bases and the V segment lost 5 bases, leaving 7 bases of the junction unmatched. Germline CDR1 LGHDT, CDR2 YNNKEL (reference sequence). CDR3 in DNA: TGTGCCAGCAGCTCAACTAGCGGGAGTGGTTACGAGCAGTACTTC. Translated: CASSSTSGSGYEQYF.

This sequence joins TRBV19 and TRBJ1-1; 7 positions agree with TRBD1. The junction had 11 bases not matched to a gene; V was cut back by 7 bases and J by 12 bases. Germline V CDR1 and CDR2: LNHDA, SQIVND (reference sequence). The CDR3 is 12 residues long. The CDR3 here is CASTNQRGLTFF. CDR3 DNA sequence: TGTGCCAGTACCAACCAGAGGGGGCTGACTTTCTTT.

V gene TRBV19 combines with J gene TRBJ2-5, with TRBD2 identical over 8 bases. Germline V lookup: CDR1 LNHDA, CDR2 SQIVND (reference sequence). The CDR3 sequence is 16 residues long. The junction had 12 bases not matched to a gene; V was cut back by 5 bases and J by 4 bases. The CDR3 DNA follows: TGTGCCAGTAGTGCAACCGGGGGGGCAGGTGGAGAGACCCAGTACTTC. Translating it yields CASSATGGAGGETQYF.

The chain couples TRBV27 to TRBJ1-5, with D uncertain. The CDR3 sequence is 16 residues long. Per the germline V gene, CDR1 is MNHEY and CDR2 is SMNVEV (reference sequence). V lost 5 bases and J lost 3, with 17 bases in between. CDR3 sequence reads: CASSPRLPSNNQPQHF. CDR3 DNA sequence: TGTGCCAGCAGTCCCCGACTCCCATCAAACAATCAGCCCCAGCATTTT.